This record covers a single TCR beta chain. Its specificity is not known. The PCR used 60 Vbeta and 13 Jbeta primers. The table came from immunoSEQ multiplex PCR; TCRdb's copy has only in-frame clones and leaves some out. The sample holds 190,000 or so clones, approximately 83% seen once. The sample is drawn from a study of cytomegalovirus exposure and HLA in healthy donors. Study overall: In terms of ancestry, the Caucasian-associated cluster contained roughly 80% of the approximately 400 genotyped donors. Findings of the study overall: TCR beta chain V- and J-gene trimming was linked, in a later analysis, to a missense variant in DCLRE1C. According to the study, approximately 150 TCR beta chains were cytomegalovirus-associated.

The germline gives CDR1 MGHRA, CDR2 YSYEKL. The length of the CDR3 is 14 residues. The origin of this receptor is a boy between 2 and 10 years old in good health and CMV-seronegative. Sequenced input: PBMCs. This sequence joins TRBV4-1 and TRBJ2-5, with D possibly being TRBD1 (5 bases). The DNA matches TRBJ2-7 better at its end, which makes the J call doubtful. This CDR3 is CASSQVGRAYEQYF. The CDR3 DNA reads TGCGCCAGCAGCCAAGTAGGCAGGGCCTACGAGCAGTACTTC.